This T cell receptor (beta chain) was identified in a study of radiation and T cells in renal cell carcinoma. A remark on this clone: Its specificity is unknown.

Libraries were prepared by immunoSEQ multiplex PCR; TCRdb keeps only in-frame clonotypes and omits some of them. The sample lists around 19,000 clones, less than 65% occurring once. The study, taken as a whole, reports: In blood, top tumor clones expanded by 2 weeks, shrinking by 4.

Treatment in this sample: 15 Gy SBRT to primary tumor, nephrectomy 4 weeks later. The sequences come from tumor tissue, collected from a patient whose treatment included radiotherapy and nephrectomy. This clonotype was sampled from a man in his forties or fifties with renal cell carcinoma.

The CDR3 DNA sequence: TGCGCCAGCAGCCAAGAGAGAGCCAGACACAGCTATGGCTACACCTTC. It codes for CASSQERARHSYGYTF. The chain has TRBV4-3 and TRBJ1-2, with D uncertain. Deletions cut 0 bases from V and 4 bases from J, with 15 bases between. This CDR3 has 16 amino acids. Germline loops: CDR1 LGHNA, CDR2 YSLEER.